These 26 T cell receptor beta chains were sequenced from one sample in a study of blood T cell repertoires in COVID-19. Repertoires were generated with immunoSEQ multiplex PCR, while TCRdb's copy carries only in-frame clones and drops some. The table lists hundreds of thousands of clones, about 88% of them singletons. The sequenced sample was peripheral blood. These receptor sequences come from a woman between 55 and 75 years old with COVID-19, enrolled during active disease.

The chain combines TRBV6-2 or TRBV6-3 with TRBJ1-5, with D uncertain. The CDR3 runs 15 residues. Trimming took 3 bases from V and 1 from J, leaving 10 bases between them. The germline gives CDR1 MNHEY, CDR2 SVGEGT. For the CDR3, the DNA is TGTGCCAGCAGTTATAATTCACAAAGCAATCAGCCCCAGCATTTT. This gives the protein CASSYNSQSNQPQHF.

The chain uses TRBV9 and TRBJ2-7, with TRBD1 matching over 7 bases. J gave up 5 bases and V 4 bases, and 12 bases lay outside the gene matches. The germline CDR1 and CDR2 sequences are SGDLS and YYNGEE. The CDR3 extends over 15 amino acids. DNA for the CDR3: TGTGCCAGCAGCCTATGGGGTAGGGGGCAGGACGAGCAGTACTTC. The encoded protein is CASSLWGRGQDEQYF.

The CDR3 DNA reads as TGCGCCAGCAGCGAGCGCATTGGCTCGGGGTCGCAGTATTTT. Its translation is CASSERIGSGSQYF. The J gene is TRBJ2-3, the V gene TRBV5-1, with D maybe TRBD2 (5 bases). Trimming removed 4 bases from V and 10 bases from J, with 19 bases in between. The CDR3 contains 14 residues. Germline V gene lookup returns CDR1 SGHRS and CDR2 YFSETQ.

V usage is TRBV3-1 (or the pseudogene TRBV3-2) and J usage is TRBJ1-3; D ambiguous. The CDR3 spans 13 residues. The germline gives CDR1 LGHDT, CDR2 YNNKEL (reference sequence). V lost 4 bases and J 4 bases, leaving 8 bases between the germline ends. The CDR3: CASSRREGNTIYF. CDR3 in DNA: TGTGCCAGCAGCCGTAGGGAGGGAAACACCATATATTTT.

This sequence joins TRBV7-6 and TRBJ2-1, with 7 bases aligning to TRBD1. CDR3 length equals 15 residues. Per the germline V gene, CDR1 is SGHVS and CDR2 is FNYEAQ. V lost 5 bases to trimming and J lost 0 bases; unmatched junction nucleotides: 4. In DNA form, the CDR3 reads TGTGCCAGCAGCACGACAGGGAGCTCCTACAATGAGCAGTTCTTC. Its protein is CASSTTGSSYNEQFF.

The chain couples TRBV4-1 to TRBJ1-2; TRBD1 aligns across 7 bases. J gave up 1 base and V 2 bases, and 7 bases lay outside the gene matches. The CDR3 is 16 amino acids. Germline CDR1 MGHRA, CDR2 YSYEKL. The CDR3, as DNA: TGCGCCAGCAGCCAAAATCCGGGACAGCTTAACTATGGCTACACCTTC. Protein product: CASSQNPGQLNYGYTF.

The genes are TRBV18 and TRBJ2-1; 7 nucleotides match TRBD1. Germline V gives CDR1 KGHSH, CDR2 LQKENI. The CDR3 loop spans 18 amino acids. V trimming: 0 bases; J trimming: 2 bases; junction bases outside the gene matches: 10. The CDR3 protein is CASSPPGPEQGAYNEQFF. DNA of the CDR3: TGTGCCAGCTCACCACCGGGCCCCGAGCAGGGGGCCTACAATGAGCAGTTCTTC.

The chain links TRBV6-5 to TRBJ1-5, with 7 positions matching TRBD1. This CDR3 contains 15 residues. Unmatched junction bases numbered 8, after V lost 6 bases and J lost 3 bases. Germline CDR1 is MNHEY and CDR2 is SVGAGI. In DNA form, the CDR3 reads TGTGCCAGCAGGACCGGACAGGCAATCAATCAGCCCCAGCATTTT. Protein: CASRTGQAINQPQHF.

The J gene is TRBJ1-1, the V gene TRBV6-2 or TRBV6-3; 9 nucleotides match TRBD1. The trim removed 6 bases at V and 10 bases at J, leaving 15 bases unmatched. CDR3 length equals 15 residues. CDR1 is MNHEY, CDR2 SVGEGT, per germline. The CDR3 nucleotides read TGTGCCAGCAGCCGAGGGACAGGGTTCCTAGAGGGAGCTTTCTTT. Protein sequence: CASSRGTGFLEGAFF.

The chain combines TRBV25-1 with TRBJ1-5, with TRBD1 matching over 8 bases. The CDR3 covers 16 residues. V was pared by 3 bases and J by 0 bases, with 4 bases of the junction left unmatched. Germline values: CDR1 MGHDK, CDR2 SYGVNS. The CDR3 DNA reads as TGTGCCAGCAGTGATACGGGGACAGGTAGCAATCAGCCCCAGCATTTT. It yields the protein CASSDTGTGSNQPQHF.

The DNA of the CDR3 is TGTGCCAGCAGTTTTTTGGGGGCCGAGGAAAAACTGTTTTTT. This gives the protein CASSFLGAEEKLFF. The chain carries TRBV27 and TRBJ1-4; tentative D call: TRBD1 (6 bases). This CDR3 region has 14 residues. Looked up from germline, CDR1 is MNHEY and CDR2 is SMNVEV (reference sequence). V lost 3 bases and J lost 8, with 13 bases in between.

The chain recombines TRBV4-1 with TRBJ2-7, with D maybe TRBD1 (5 bases). The CDR3 covers 15 residues. Germline CDR1 MGHRA, CDR2 YSYEKL. The V end lost 6 bases, the J end lost 3 bases, and 18 bases lay between the germline ends. The CDR3 DNA is TGCGCCAGCAGTACCCACCTGACAGATTACTACGAGCAGTACTTC. Translated: CASSTHLTDYYEQYF.

The chain recombines TRBV15 with TRBJ1-4; 7 bases are a match to TRBD1. CDR1 is LNHNV, CDR2 YYDKDF, per germline (reference sequence). V lost 1 base to trimming and J lost 3 bases; unmatched junction nucleotides: 14. The CDR3 extends over 19 amino acids. The chain's CDR3 is CATSRVRQGGRRSNEKLFF. The CDR3 DNA reads as TGTGCCACCAGCAGAGTCCGACAGGGTGGGCGAAGATCTAATGAAAAACTGTTTTTT. The full variable domain, completed using reference TRBV15 and TRBJ1-4, is DAMVIQNPRYQVTQFGKPVTLSCSQTLNHNVMYWYQQKSSQAPKLLFHYYDKDFNNEADTPDNFQSRRPNTSFCFLDIRSPGLGDTAMYLCATSRVRQGGRRSNEKLFFGSGTQLSVL.

Only a few counts were recorded for this clone. The rearrangement uses TRBV7-2 and TRBJ2-2; a weak D match, TRBD2 (5 bases). The CDR3 length is 13 residues. V was shortened by 1 base and J by 6 bases, with 6 bases between the two germline ends. Germline V CDR1 and CDR2: SGHTA, FQGNSA. Here the CDR3 DNA reads TGTGCCAGCAGCTTAGACGGGGCCGGGGAGCTGTTTTTT. Its protein product is CASSLDGAGELFF.

The J gene is TRBJ1-2, the V gene TRBV7-9, with D perhaps TRBD1 (6 bases). CDR1 is SEHNR, CDR2 FQNEAQ, per germline (reference sequence). With 1 base removed from V and 4 bases from J, the gap between germline ends came to 13 bases. The CDR3 extends over 15 amino acids. The DNA of the CDR3 is TGTGCCAGCAGCTTAGAGATGAGAGGGGGCTATGGCTACACCTTC. This translates into CASSLEMRGGYGYTF.

The gene calls are TRBV19 and TRBJ2-1; 8 bases are a match to TRBD1. Trimming at V came to 6 bases and at J to 1 base, leaving 8 bases not matched to a gene. The CDR3 is 16 residues long. Per the germline V gene, CDR1 is LNHDA and CDR2 is SQIVND (reference sequence). Here the CDR3 reads CASSRLGDRSYNEQFF. The CDR3 bases are TGTGCCAGTAGCCGGCTTGGGGACAGGTCCTACAATGAGCAGTTCTTC.

This clone is a singleton in its sample. This sequence joins TRBV7-5 and TRBJ1-1; the D call in the table, TRBD1, was not verified against the DNA. TRBV7-5 has pseudogene status. The CDR3 length is 14 residues. The CDR3 here is CVRSYQQVNTEAFF. The CDR3, as DNA: TGTGTCAGAAGCTACCAACAGGTGAACACTGAAGCTTTCTTT.

This rearrangement joins TRBV5-1 to TRBJ2-4; TRBD2 is a possible D gene (5 bases). Germline V CDR1 and CDR2: SGHRS, YFSETQ. The CDR3 runs to 15 residues. Trimming left V 0 bases short and J 4 bases short, with 11 bases between. For the CDR3, the DNA is TGCGCCAGCAGCTTGGAAGGCAGCGGAAAAAACATTCAGTACTTC. Residues: CASSLEGSGKNIQYF.

To note about this clone: Additional DNA sequences in this sample encode the identical CDR3. This chain's CDR3 is CASSLDRVGGYTF. Written as DNA, the CDR3 is TGTGCCAGCAGCCTGGACAGGGTGGGTGGCTACACCTTC. J is TRBJ1-2 and V is TRBV7-9; TRBD1 matches at 8 bases. V gave up 5 bases and J gave up 7 bases; unmatched junction bases: 6. CDR1 SEHNR and CDR2 FQNEAQ come from the germline V gene (reference sequence). This CDR3 is built from 13 residues.

Regarding this clone: The same CDR3 also results from other DNA sequences found in this sample. The chain couples TRBV5-1 to TRBJ2-4, with TRBD1 matching over 7 bases. This CDR3 spans 16 amino acids. The V segment lost 4 bases and the J segment 0 bases; nucleotides outside the gene matches: 7. Germline values: CDR1 SGHRS, CDR2 YFSETQ. CDR3 region: CASSLRTGLAKNIQYF. The CDR3 nucleotides read TGCGCCAGCAGCCTTAGGACAGGTCTAGCCAAAAACATTCAGTACTTC.

The chain links TRBV27 to TRBJ2-7, with 9 bases matching TRBD2. Germline V gene lookup returns CDR1 MNHEY and CDR2 SMNVEV (reference sequence). The ends lost 5 bases at V and 2 bases at J; junction bases unmatched: 4. The CDR3 runs 14 residues. Written as DNA, the CDR3 is TGTGCCAGCAGTCTTAGCGGGGGACCCTACGAGCAGTACTTC. The encoded protein is CASSLSGGPYEQYF.

The genes are TRBV7-6 and TRBJ2-2, with a possible D match to TRBD2 (5 bases). V lost 3 bases to trimming and J lost 0 bases, with 17 bases between them. Per the germline V gene, CDR1 is SGHVS and CDR2 is FNYEAQ. This CDR3 contains 18 residues. Here the CDR3 DNA reads TGTGCCAGCAGCTTTATTAGGAGAGGGAACCCGAACACCGGGGAGCTGTTTTTT. Amino acid sequence: CASSFIRRGNPNTGELFF.

The rearrangement joins TRBV6-5 to TRBJ1-4; D not resolved. The CDR3 is made up of 15 amino acids. Germline V gene lookup returns CDR1 MNHEY and CDR2 SVGAGI. Trimming pared 6 bases from V and 4 bases from J, leaving 15 bases between. The CDR3 here is CASREIGVINEKLFF. The CDR3 region has the DNA TGTGCCAGCAGAGAGATCGGGGTTATTAATGAAAAACTGTTTTTT.

The chain carries TRBV19 and TRBJ1-1, with D unclear. Trimming took 7 bases from V and 11 from J, leaving 17 bases between them. This CDR3 is built from 12 residues. Germline lookup yields CDR1 LNHDA and CDR2 SQIVND (reference sequence). CDR3 sequence: CASNSPPHRAFF. For the CDR3, the DNA is TGTGCCAGTAATTCCCCACCCCACCGGGCTTTCTTT.

A few counts support this clone. This chain uses TRBV7-2 with TRBJ2-7, with TRBD1 matching over 9 bases. CDR1 and CDR2 (germline): SGHTA, FQGNSA. The V segment lost 1 base and the J segment 4 bases; nucleotides outside the gene matches: 5. This CDR3 region has 15 residues. CDR3 residues: CASSLDYGTGYEQYF. DNA for the CDR3: TGTGCCAGCAGCTTAGATTACGGGACAGGGTACGAGCAGTACTTC.

V gene TRBV19 combines with J gene TRBJ2-7, with 7 bases lining up with TRBD1. Germline V gene lookup returns CDR1 LNHDA and CDR2 SQIVND (reference sequence). With V trimmed by 2 bases and J by 2 bases, 15 bases remained unmatched. CDR3 length: 18 residues. CDR3 sequence reads: CASSISYGRQGRAYEQYF. The DNA for the CDR3 is TGTGCCAGTAGTATAAGTTATGGTCGACAGGGACGAGCCTACGAGCAGTACTTC.